These T cell receptor beta chains were read from a single sample in a study of T cell responses to AZD1222 COVID-19 vaccine. TCRdb's table, derived via immunoSEQ multiplex PCR, lists solely in-frame clones and lacks some. The table has about 45,000 clones, around 82% seen once. Sequenced material: peripheral blood, taken on day 0 of AZD1222 vaccination. These receptors originate from an adult in good health. CDR3s include the opening cysteine and the closing phenylalanine or tryptophan. The D gene is left open where the match is weak. Clone size is shown for a subset of rows, as once, few, many or a class of expanded clone.

clone_size	v_call	j_call	d_call	cdr3_aa	cdr3_nt
.	TRBV5-1	TRBJ2-3	TRBD2	CASSPGGSTDTQYF	TGCGCCAGCAGCCCGGGAGGCAGCACAGATACGCAGTATTTT
once	TRBV5-1	TRBJ2-3	.	CASSLDAEGVGRDTQYF	TGCGCCAGCAGCTTGGATGCCGAGGGGGTCGGGAGAGATACGCAGTATTTT
.	TRBV12-3/TRBV12-4	TRBJ2-2	.	CASSEQVAGELFF	TGTGCCAGCAGTGAACAGGTGGCCGGGGAGCTGTTTTTT
once	TRBV19	TRBJ2-4	.	CASSIDLLNIQYF	TGTGCCAGTAGTATAGATCTTCTCAACATTCAGTACTTC
once	TRBV19	TRBJ1-2	.	CASKGGYGYTF	TGTGCCAGTAAGGGAGGGTATGGCTACACCTTC
.	TRBV27	TRBJ2-4	.	CASIPGRQSDKNIQYF	TGTGCCAGCATCCCGGGGCGACAATCGGACAAAAACATTCAGTACTTC
.	TRBV5-4	TRBJ1-6	.	CASSLEGSGYSPLHF	TGTGCCAGCAGCTTAGAAGGGTCTGGGTATTCACCCCTCCACTTT
.	TRBV27	TRBJ1-6	.	CASSLRGFNSPLHF	TGTGCCAGCAGTTTAAGGGGTTTTAATTCACCCCTCCACTTT
.	TRBV11-2	TRBJ2-7	.	CASRVAGSSYEQYF	TGTGCCAGCAGGGTGGCGGGGAGCTCCTACGAGCAGTACTTC
.	TRBV6-4	TRBJ1-5	.	CASSPEVGQPQHF	TGTGCCAGCTCCCCGGAGGTTGGACAGCCCCAGCATTTT
.	TRBV10-3	TRBJ1-2	.	CALSFPSGDGYTF	TGTGCCCTCTCCTTCCCTTCAGGGGATGGCTACACCTTC
few	TRBV2	TRBJ1-1	.	CASSEAGEAFF	TGTGCCAGCAGTGAAGCAGGGGAGGCTTTCTTT
.	TRBV13	TRBJ2-5	.	CASTLPGSETQYF	TGTGCCAGCACCTTGCCAGGCTCAGAGACCCAGTACTTC
.	TRBV29-1	TRBJ1-2	TRBD1	CSVVGQGEDGYTF	TGCAGCGTTGTGGGACAGGGGGAGGATGGCTACACCTTC
.	TRBV19	TRBJ2-3	TRBD2	CASSALADTQYF	TGTGCCAGTAGTGCACTAGCGGATACGCAGTATTTT
few	TRBV19	TRBJ1-1	TRBD1	CASSLGAGQGTAFF	TGTGCCAGTAGTCTTGGCGCGGGACAGGGAACAGCTTTCTTT
.	TRBV18	TRBJ1-2	TRBD1	CASSQGQGDYGYTF	TGTGCCAGCTCACAGGGACAGGGGGACTATGGCTACACCTTC
.	TRBV10-3	TRBJ2-1	.	CATQGNEQFF	TGTGCCACCCAGGGTAATGAGCAGTTCTTC
.	TRBV24-1	TRBJ2-1	TRBD1	CATSGYGTAYNEQFF	TGTGCCACCAGTGGGTACGGGACAGCCTACAATGAGCAGTTCTTC
.	TRBV18	TRBJ1-1	TRBD1	CASSPWAQGDTEAFF	TGTGCCAGCTCACCTTGGGCCCAGGGGGACACTGAAGCTTTCTTT
.	TRBV7-8	TRBJ2-1	.	CASSLDLGREQFF	TGTGCCAGCAGTCTTGATCTGGGAAGGGAGCAGTTCTTC
.	TRBV19	TRBJ1-1	.	CASSIGEITEAFF	TGTGCCAGTAGTATTGGGGAAATTACTGAAGCTTTCTTT
few	TRBV5-1	TRBJ2-5	.	CASSRRPMDAQETQYF	TGCGCCAGCAGCCGACGGCCGATGGATGCACAAGAGACCCAGTACTTC
.	TRBV7-2	TRBJ2-2	.	CASSLTGRANTGELFF	TGTGCCAGCAGCCTTACAGGGAGGGCGAACACCGGGGAGCTGTTTTTT
.	TRBV4-1	TRBJ1-2	.	CASSRPTVRGDGYTF	TGCGCCAGCAGCCGTCCAACGGTAAGGGGCGACGGCTACACCTTC
.	TRBV7-2	TRBJ2-1	TRBD2	CASSLLAGGQGEQFF	TGTGCCAGCAGCCTACTAGCGGGGGGGCAAGGTGAGCAGTTCTTC
medium-sized	TRBV19	TRBJ1-2	.	CASSMTWGYGYTF	TGTGCCAGTAGTATGACATGGGGGTATGGCTACACCTTC
.	TRBV3-1/TRBV3-2	TRBJ1-2	.	CASSQGEGNYGYTF	TGTGCCAGCAGCCAAGGTGAAGGGAATTACGGCTACACCTTC
.	TRBV15	TRBJ1-3	.	CATSRDLGPGNTIYF	TGTGCCACCAGCAGAGATCTGGGGCCGGGAAACACCATATATTTT
.	TRBV6-2/TRBV6-3	TRBJ1-6	TRBD1	CASSGAGTGLNSPLHF	TGTGCCAGCAGTGGCGCCGGGACAGGCCTTAATTCACCCCTCCACTTT
.	TRBV28	TRBJ1-3	.	CASSLSGTIYF	TGTGCCAGCAGTTTATCCGGCACCATATATTTT
.	TRBV3-1/TRBV3-2	TRBJ1-1	.	CASSQGNVGSTEAFF	TGTGCCAGCAGCCAAGGAAACGTGGGGTCCACTGAAGCTTTCTTT
.	TRBV24-1	TRBJ2-5	.	CATSDFRGPQETQYF	TGTGCCACCAGTGATTTCAGGGGCCCTCAAGAGACCCAGTACTTC
once	TRBV28	TRBJ1-1	.	CASTPGRVSEAFF	TGTGCCAGCACTCCCGGTAGGGTTTCTGAAGCTTTCTTT
.	TRBV6-5	TRBJ1-2	.	CASREKSYGYTF	TGTGCCAGCAGGGAGAAGAGCTATGGCTACACCTTC
.	TRBV5-4	TRBJ2-1	.	CAINPRQGPYNEQFF	TGTGCCATTAATCCCCGCCAAGGCCCTTACAATGAGCAGTTCTTC
.	TRBV7-2	TRBJ2-7	.	CASSYNRDYEQYF	TGTGCCAGCAGCTACAACAGGGACTACGAGCAGTACTTC
.	TRBV9	TRBJ2-1	.	CASSEQAYNEQFF	TGTGCCAGCAGCGAGCAGGCTTACAATGAGCAGTTCTTC
.	TRBV19	TRBJ1-6	.	CASGYNSPLHF	TGTGCCAGTGGCTATAATTCACCCCTCCACTTT
.	TRBV6-5	TRBJ2-7	TRBD1	CASSSQGAYEQYF	TGTGCCAGCAGTTCCCAGGGGGCCTACGAGCAGTACTTC
few	TRBV19	TRBJ1-2	TRBD1	CASSRTGGYGYTF	TGTGCCAGTAGTCGGACAGGGGGCTATGGCTACACCTTC
.	TRBV6-2/TRBV6-3	TRBJ2-4	TRBD2	CASRPSGGAGNIQYF	TGTGCCAGCAGACCTAGCGGGGGGGCAGGAAACATTCAGTACTTC